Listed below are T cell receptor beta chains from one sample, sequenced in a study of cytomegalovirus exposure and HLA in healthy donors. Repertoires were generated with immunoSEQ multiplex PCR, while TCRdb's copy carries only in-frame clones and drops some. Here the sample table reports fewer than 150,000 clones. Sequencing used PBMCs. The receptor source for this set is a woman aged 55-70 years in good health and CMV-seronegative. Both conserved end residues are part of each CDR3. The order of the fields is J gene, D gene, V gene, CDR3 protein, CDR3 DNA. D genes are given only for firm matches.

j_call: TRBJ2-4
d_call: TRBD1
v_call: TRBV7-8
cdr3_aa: CASNEQGAKNIQYF
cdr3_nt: TGTGCCAGCAACGAACAGGGGGCCAAAAACATTCAGTACTTC

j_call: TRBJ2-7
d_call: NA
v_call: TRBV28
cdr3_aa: CASSSSSYEQYF
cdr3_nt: TGTGCCAGCAGTTCCTCCTCCTACGAGCAGTACTTC

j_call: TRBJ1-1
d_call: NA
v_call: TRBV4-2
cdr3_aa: CASSPGSRGPGNTEAFF
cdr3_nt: TGTGCCAGCAGCCCCGGTTCCAGGGGACCTGGGAACACTGAAGCTTTCTTT

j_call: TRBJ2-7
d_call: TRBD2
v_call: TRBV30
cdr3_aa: CAWSLGTSMGEQYF
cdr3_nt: TGTGCCTGGAGTTTAGGGACTAGCATGGGCGAGCAGTACTTC

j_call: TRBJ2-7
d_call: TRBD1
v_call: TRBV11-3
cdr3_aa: CASSSTRDRERVVYF
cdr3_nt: TGTGCCAGCAGCTCAACCCGGGACAGGGAAAGGGTCGTGTACTTC

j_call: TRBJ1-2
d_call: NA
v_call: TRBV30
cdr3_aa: CAWSGGVYSYTF
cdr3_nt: TGTGCCTGGAGTGGGGGGGTTTATAGCTACACCTTC

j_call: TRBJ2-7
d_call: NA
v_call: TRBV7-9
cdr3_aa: CASSSQNRDEQYF
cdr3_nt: TGTGCCAGCAGCAGTCAAAACAGGGACGAGCAGTACTTC

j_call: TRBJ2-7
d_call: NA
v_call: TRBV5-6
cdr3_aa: CASSLGLPSYEQYF
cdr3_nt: TGTGCCAGCAGCTTGGGGCTTCCCTCCTACGAGCAGTACTTC

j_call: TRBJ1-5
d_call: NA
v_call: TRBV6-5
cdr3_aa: CASSYLGENQPQHF
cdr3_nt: TGTGCCAGCAGTTACTTAGGGGAAAATCAGCCCCAGCATTTT

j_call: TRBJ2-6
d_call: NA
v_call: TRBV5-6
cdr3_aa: CASSFFRVLGANVLTF
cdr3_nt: TGTGCCAGCAGCTTTTTCAGGGTACTTGGGGCCAACGTCCTGACTTTC

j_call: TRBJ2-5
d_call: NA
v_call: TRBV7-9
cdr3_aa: CASSLWTDQETQYF
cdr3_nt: TGTGCCAGCAGCCTGTGGACAGACCAAGAGACCCAGTACTTC

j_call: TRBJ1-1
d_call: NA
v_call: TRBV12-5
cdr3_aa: CASGQRTDTEAFF
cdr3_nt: TGTGCTAGTGGCCAAAGGACAGACACTGAAGCTTTCTTT

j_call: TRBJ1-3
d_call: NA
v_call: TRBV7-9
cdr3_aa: CASSLPRGGPGNTIYF
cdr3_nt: TGTGCCAGCAGCTTACCGCGGGGGGGGCCCGGAAACACCATATATTTT

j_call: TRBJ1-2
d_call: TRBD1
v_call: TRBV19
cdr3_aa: CASSTGTGGPYGYTF
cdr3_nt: TGTGCCAGTAGTACGGGGACAGGGGGTCCGTATGGCTACACCTTC

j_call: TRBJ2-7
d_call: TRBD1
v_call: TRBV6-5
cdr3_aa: CASSLQGVGPYEQYF
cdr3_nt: TGTGCCAGCAGTCTCCAGGGGGTGGGCCCCTACGAGCAGTACTTC

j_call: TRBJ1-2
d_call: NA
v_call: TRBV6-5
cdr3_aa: CASSRDITNYGYTF
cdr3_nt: TGTGCCAGCAGCCGGGACATCACTAACTATGGCTACACCTTC

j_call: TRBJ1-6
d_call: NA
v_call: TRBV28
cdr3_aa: CASSFLARSPLHF
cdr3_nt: TGTGCCAGCAGTTTTTTAGCCCGTTCACCCCTCCACTTT

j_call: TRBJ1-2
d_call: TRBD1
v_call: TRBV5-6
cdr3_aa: CASSLGTGGIYGYTF
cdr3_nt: TGTGCCAGCAGCTTAGGGACAGGCGGGATCTATGGCTACACCTTC

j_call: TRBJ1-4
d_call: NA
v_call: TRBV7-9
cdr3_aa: CASSPRGTATNEKLFF
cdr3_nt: TGTGCCAGCAGCCCCCGGGGTACAGCAACTAATGAAAAACTGTTTTTT

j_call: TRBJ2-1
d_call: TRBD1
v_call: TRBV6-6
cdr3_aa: CASSSTGGAYNEQFF
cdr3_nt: TGTGCCAGCAGTTCGACAGGGGGAGCCTACAATGAGCAGTTCTTC

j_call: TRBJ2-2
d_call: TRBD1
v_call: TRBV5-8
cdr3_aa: CASSLDRGYTGELFF
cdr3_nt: TGTGCCAGCAGCCTCGACAGGGGTTACACCGGGGAGCTGTTTTTT

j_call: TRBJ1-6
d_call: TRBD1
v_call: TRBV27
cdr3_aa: CASSFLLRDRNSPLHF
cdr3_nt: TGTGCCAGCAGTTTTTTGTTGCGGGACAGAAATTCACCCCTCCACTTT